This is a list of T cell receptor beta chains from one sample in a study of memory CD4+ T cells and cytomegalovirus serostatus. Clones were read by immunoSEQ multiplex PCR, and TCRdb kept only the in-frame ones, dropping some. The sample yields 30,000 to 50,000 clones, around 78% seen once. The source material was memory CD4+ T cells from blood. Receptor source: an adult in good health and CMV-seronegative. Each CDR3 is given with its conserved first and last residue. The order of the fields is D gene, CDR3 length, V gene, clone size, J gene, CDR3 DNA, CDR3 protein. D genes are given only for firm matches. Size is stated for part of the rows, as once, few or many counts, or as a class when the clone is expanded.

d_call: TRBD1
cdr3_length: 16
v_call: TRBV7-8
clone_size: NA
j_call: TRBJ2-3
cdr3_nt: TGTGCCAGCAGCTTAGTTGCAGGGGGAAGCACAGATACGCAGTATTTT
cdr3_aa: CASSLVAGGSTDTQYF

d_call: NA
cdr3_length: 13
v_call: TRBV5-5
clone_size: NA
j_call: TRBJ1-2
cdr3_nt: TGTGCCAGCAGCTTGGCCTTGGAGGCTGGCTACACCTTC
cdr3_aa: CASSLALEAGYTF

d_call: TRBD2
cdr3_length: 11
v_call: TRBV30
clone_size: NA
j_call: TRBJ2-3
cdr3_nt: TGTGCCTGGGGGGGGGTAGATACGCAGTATTTT
cdr3_aa: CAWGGVDTQYF

d_call: NA
cdr3_length: 13
v_call: TRBV10-3
clone_size: NA
j_call: TRBJ1-2
cdr3_nt: TGTGCCATCAGTGAGGGGGGAAGGGATGGCTACACCTTC
cdr3_aa: CAISEGGRDGYTF

d_call: TRBD2
cdr3_length: 17
v_call: TRBV27
clone_size: NA
j_call: TRBJ2-3
cdr3_nt: TGTGCCAGCAGTTTCAATTTAGCGGGGGGGCCAATGGATACGCAGTATTTT
cdr3_aa: CASSFNLAGGPMDTQYF

d_call: TRBD1
cdr3_length: 14
v_call: TRBV5-4
clone_size: NA
j_call: TRBJ2-5
cdr3_nt: TGTGCCAGCAGCTTGGACAGGGGGCAGGAGACCCAGTACTTC
cdr3_aa: CASSLDRGQETQYF

d_call: NA
cdr3_length: 15
v_call: TRBV5-1
clone_size: NA
j_call: TRBJ1-1
cdr3_nt: TGCGCCAGCAGCTTGAATGGGGGAGGCAACACTGAAGCTTTCTTT
cdr3_aa: CASSLNGGGNTEAFF

d_call: TRBD1
cdr3_length: 15
v_call: TRBV5-1
clone_size: NA
j_call: TRBJ1-1
cdr3_nt: TGCGCCAGCAGCTTGGCTTCGACAGGGACCACTGAAGCTTTCTTT
cdr3_aa: CASSLASTGTTEAFF

d_call: NA
cdr3_length: 14
v_call: TRBV14
clone_size: NA
j_call: TRBJ1-1
cdr3_nt: TGTGCCAGCAGCCAAAATTGGGGGGGCACTGAAGCTTTCTTT
cdr3_aa: CASSQNWGGTEAFF

d_call: NA
cdr3_length: 15
v_call: TRBV5-4
clone_size: few
j_call: TRBJ2-2
cdr3_nt: TGTGCCAGCAGCTTATTTGCGGGAAACACCGGGGAGCTGTTTTTT
cdr3_aa: CASSLFAGNTGELFF

d_call: NA
cdr3_length: 14
v_call: TRBV10-3
clone_size: NA
j_call: TRBJ1-2
cdr3_nt: TGTGCCATCAGTGAGTCGCGGGACAACTATGGCTACACCTTC
cdr3_aa: CAISESRDNYGYTF

d_call: TRBD1
cdr3_length: 14
v_call: TRBV5-1
clone_size: NA
j_call: TRBJ2-7
cdr3_nt: TGCGCCAGCCAGTCAGGACAGGGAGTCCACGAGCAGTACTTC
cdr3_aa: CASQSGQGVHEQYF

d_call: TRBD1
cdr3_length: 16
v_call: TRBV7-3
clone_size: NA
j_call: TRBJ2-3
cdr3_nt: TGTGCCAGCAGCTTACACGGGACAGGGGTACCAGATACGCAGTATTTT
cdr3_aa: CASSLHGTGVPDTQYF

d_call: NA
cdr3_length: 16
v_call: TRBV7-9
clone_size: NA
j_call: TRBJ1-5
cdr3_nt: TGTGCCAGCAGCTTAGGGGCCGACGGATTCAATCAGCCCCAGCATTTT
cdr3_aa: CASSLGADGFNQPQHF

d_call: NA
cdr3_length: 15
v_call: TRBV11-3
clone_size: NA
j_call: TRBJ2-5
cdr3_nt: TGTGCCAGCAGCTTAGGAGGGGGTCCCCAAGAGACCCAGTACTTC
cdr3_aa: CASSLGGGPQETQYF

d_call: NA
cdr3_length: 13
v_call: TRBV6-5
clone_size: NA
j_call: TRBJ1-3
cdr3_nt: TGTGCCAGCAGGATGTTCGTAGGAAACACCATATATTTT
cdr3_aa: CASRMFVGNTIYF

d_call: TRBD1
cdr3_length: 12
v_call: TRBV7-2
clone_size: NA
j_call: TRBJ1-1
cdr3_nt: TGTGCCAGCAGTTCGACAGGGACTGAAGCTTTCTTT
cdr3_aa: CASSSTGTEAFF

d_call: NA
cdr3_length: 13
v_call: TRBV7-8
clone_size: few
j_call: TRBJ1-6
cdr3_nt: TGTGCCAGCAGCCTATCCCGTACTTCACCCCTCCACTTT
cdr3_aa: CASSLSRTSPLHF

d_call: NA
cdr3_length: 13
v_call: TRBV6-6
clone_size: once
j_call: TRBJ1-1
cdr3_nt: TGTGCCAGCATGGGGAATTGGAACACTGAAGCTTTCTTT
cdr3_aa: CASMGNWNTEAFF

d_call: TRBD2
cdr3_length: 14
v_call: TRBV5-1
clone_size: NA
j_call: TRBJ2-1
cdr3_nt: TGCGCCAGCAGCGCCGGGACTAGCGACAATGAGCAGTTCTTC
cdr3_aa: CASSAGTSDNEQFF

d_call: NA
cdr3_length: 12
v_call: TRBV19
clone_size: few
j_call: TRBJ1-1
cdr3_nt: TGTGCCAGTGGGAGCCGGTCGGCGGGAGCTTTCTTT
cdr3_aa: CASGSRSAGAFF

d_call: TRBD2
cdr3_length: 14
v_call: TRBV30
clone_size: NA
j_call: TRBJ2-5
cdr3_nt: TGTGCCTGGAGAGGGCTAGCGGTCCAAGAGACCCAGTACTTC
cdr3_aa: CAWRGLAVQETQYF

d_call: NA
cdr3_length: 11
v_call: TRBV20-1
clone_size: NA
j_call: TRBJ1-6
cdr3_nt: TGCAGTGCCGTTAGGGGTGGGCCCCTCCACTTT
cdr3_aa: CSAVRGGPLHF

d_call: TRBD1
cdr3_length: 18
v_call: TRBV18
clone_size: NA
j_call: TRBJ1-5
cdr3_nt: TGTGCCAGCTCACCATGGGGACAGGGGGCGGATAGCAATCAGCCCCAGCATTTT
cdr3_aa: CASSPWGQGADSNQPQHF

d_call: TRBD1
cdr3_length: 15
v_call: TRBV6-5
clone_size: NA
j_call: TRBJ1-1
cdr3_nt: TGTGCCAGCAGAATGACAGGGGGGACGAACACTGAAGCTTTCTTT
cdr3_aa: CASRMTGGTNTEAFF

d_call: NA
cdr3_length: 16
v_call: TRBV10-3
clone_size: NA
j_call: TRBJ2-5
cdr3_nt: TGTGCCATCAGTGAGTCTGCAGGGCGGGGTCGGGAGACCCAGTACTTC
cdr3_aa: CAISESAGRGRETQYF

d_call: TRBD1
cdr3_length: 15
v_call: TRBV9
clone_size: NA
j_call: TRBJ1-3
cdr3_nt: TGTGCCAGCAGCGTAAATACAGGGGCCAACGTTCCAGAGGATTTT
cdr3_aa: CASSVNTGANVPEDF

d_call: NA
cdr3_length: 16
v_call: TRBV11-2
clone_size: NA
j_call: TRBJ2-4
cdr3_nt: TGTGCCAGCAGCTCGACAGCGACAAGGGCCAAAAACATTCAGTACTTC
cdr3_aa: CASSSTATRAKNIQYF

d_call: NA
cdr3_length: 14
v_call: TRBV18
clone_size: NA
j_call: TRBJ2-1
cdr3_nt: TGTGCCAGCTCCCCAACCCTATCCGCGGGTGAGCAGTTCTTC
cdr3_aa: CASSPTLSAGEQFF

d_call: NA
cdr3_length: 16
v_call: TRBV19
clone_size: NA
j_call: TRBJ1-2
cdr3_nt: TGTGCCAGTAGTAGAGGAAAGGAGGGTGTCGTGTCTGGCTACACCTTC
cdr3_aa: CASSRGKEGVVSGYTF